These T cell receptor beta chains were read from a single sample in a study of T-cell memory formation after mild COVID-19. One entry per CDR3 protein results from TCRdb running MiXCR on the 5' RACE reads. This table has 200,000 to 250,000 distinct CDR3 sequences, 27% appearing once. The sequencing input was PBMCs or a T cell subset sorted from them (not recorded which). The receptor set was obtained from an adult woman who had mild COVID-19 (a few samples of this study predate the infection). Cell type and time point are not known. The CDR3 runs from the conserved cysteine through the conserved F or W. Each record gives: V gene, J gene, D gene, clone size, CDR3 protein, CDR3 DNA. D genes are given only for firm matches. Some rows have no size entry. The others give once, few or many, or a class for an expanded clone.

V: TRBV10-3
J: TRBJ1-2
D: -
size: many
CDR3: CAISDAGLANHYGYTF
DNA: TGTGCCATCAGTGACGCCGGACTCGCGAACCACTATGGCTACACCTTC

V: TRBV7-8
J: TRBJ2-1
D: TRBD1
size: -
CDR3: CASSKTGLNEQFF
DNA: TGTGCCAGCAGCAAGACAGGGTTGAATGAGCAGTTCTTC

V: TRBV3-1
J: TRBJ1-1
D: -
size: few
CDR3: CASSRGGTEAFF
DNA: TGTGCCAGCAGCCGAGGGGGGACTGAAGCTTTCTTT

V: TRBV7-2
J: TRBJ1-2
D: -
size: -
CDR3: CASSLEGIPHPNYGYTF
DNA: TGTGCCAGCAGCTTAGAAGGGATTCCCCACCCTAACTATGGCTACACCTTC

V: TRBV5-5
J: TRBJ2-5
D: -
size: few
CDR3: CASSTRVEETQYF
DNA: TGTGCCAGCAGCACTAGGGTTGAAGAGACCCAGTACTTC

V: TRBV12-3/TRBV12-4
J: TRBJ2-5
D: -
size: -
CDR3: CASSYRSGEETQYF
DNA: TGTGCCAGCAGTTACAGGAGTGGCGAGGAGACCCAGTACTTC

V: TRBV5-1
J: TRBJ1-1
D: -
size: -
CDR3: CASSGDTANTEAFF
DNA: TGCGCCAGCAGCGGCGACACGGCGAACACTGAAGCTTTCTTT

V: TRBV24-1
J: TRBJ2-5
D: TRBD2
size: -
CDR3: CATSPGLGYQETQYF
DNA: TGTGCCACCAGTCCGGGACTAGGGTACCAAGAGACCCAGTACTTC

V: TRBV11-1
J: TRBJ2-7
D: TRBD1
size: -
CDR3: CASSSKTDRGEQYF
DNA: TGTGCCAGCAGCTCAAAAACGGACAGGGGCGAGCAGTACTTC

V: TRBV7-9
J: TRBJ2-1
D: TRBD2
size: -
CDR3: CASSPGVYSGAVWQFF
DNA: TGTGCCAGCAGCCCTGGGGTGTATAGCGGGGCGGTCTGGCAGTTCTTC

V: TRBV12-3/TRBV12-4
J: TRBJ1-1
D: -
size: -
CDR3: CASSPQGIEAFF
DNA: TGTGCCAGCAGTCCCCAGGGTATTGAAGCTTTCTTT

V: TRBV19
J: TRBJ2-7
D: -
size: few
CDR3: CASSIDRGSEQYF
DNA: TGTGCCAGTAGTATAGATCGGGGATCCGAGCAGTACTTC

V: TRBV12-3/TRBV12-4
J: TRBJ1-6
D: -
size: -
CDR3: CASSLNPQSNSPLHF
DNA: TGTGCCAGCAGTTTAAACCCCCAGAGTAATTCACCCCTCCACTTT

V: TRBV12-3/TRBV12-4
J: TRBJ2-7
D: -
size: -
CDR3: CASSRRGRDYEQYF
DNA: TGTGCCAGCAGTCGCCGTGGGCGGGACTACGAGCAGTACTTC

V: TRBV18
J: TRBJ2-5
D: TRBD1
size: -
CDR3: CASSPARDSEETQYF
DNA: TGTGCCAGCTCACCCGCTCGGGACAGTGAAGAGACCCAGTACTTC

V: TRBV25-1
J: TRBJ1-6
D: -
size: few
CDR3: CASSEYNSPLHF
DNA: TGTGCCAGCAGTGAATATAATTCACCCCTCCACTTT

V: TRBV2
J: TRBJ1-1
D: -
size: -
CDR3: CASSGYSTVNTEAFF
DNA: TGTGCCAGCAGCGGGTACTCGACAGTGAACACTGAAGCTTTCTTT

V: TRBV19
J: TRBJ2-7
D: TRBD2
size: -
CDR3: CASSILAGLSYEQYF
DNA: TGTGCCAGTAGTATCCTAGCGGGACTCTCCTACGAGCAGTACTTC

V: TRBV12-3/TRBV12-4
J: TRBJ1-1
D: -
size: -
CDR3: CASRLVEWERRDTEAFF
DNA: TGTGCCAGCAGGTTAGTTGAATGGGAGAGACGGGACACTGAAGCTTTCTTT

V: TRBV7-9
J: TRBJ1-1
D: -
size: -
CDR3: CASISLQGHEAFF
DNA: TGTGCCAGCATCTCTCTCCAGGGCCATGAAGCTTTCTTT

V: TRBV5-6
J: TRBJ2-5
D: -
size: -
CDR3: CASSPGTLRWAQETQYF
DNA: TGTGCCAGCAGCCCCGGGACACTCCGCTGGGCCCAAGAGACCCAGTACTTC

V: TRBV3-1
J: TRBJ2-5
D: TRBD2
size: few
CDR3: CASSRSGGAIQETQYF
DNA: TGTGCCAGCAGCCGAAGCGGGGGGGCCATACAAGAGACCCAGTACTTC

V: TRBV6-5
J: TRBJ1-1
D: TRBD1
size: -
CDR3: CASSYSGDRAAEAFF
DNA: TGTGCCAGCAGTTACTCGGGAGACAGGGCAGCTGAAGCTTTCTTT

V: TRBV6-5
J: TRBJ2-7
D: -
size: -
CDR3: CASSYSWWDGSYEQYF
DNA: TGTGCCAGCAGTTACTCGTGGTGGGACGGGTCCTACGAGCAGTACTTC

V: TRBV5-1
J: TRBJ2-1
D: TRBD1
size: many
CDR3: CASSLWTGGTNEQFF
DNA: TGCGCCAGCAGCTTGTGGACAGGGGGCACGAATGAGCAGTTCTTC

V: TRBV11-2
J: TRBJ2-5
D: -
size: -
CDR3: CASSFSVETQYF
DNA: TGTGCCAGCAGCTTTTCGGTTGAGACCCAGTACTTC

V: TRBV20-1
J: TRBJ1-1
D: -
size: -
CDR3: CSVSLGDTEAFF
DNA: TGCAGTGTTAGTCTAGGGGACACTGAAGCTTTCTTT

V: TRBV5-1
J: TRBJ1-2
D: -
size: -
CDR3: CASSLAAGGNYGYTF
DNA: TGCGCCAGCAGCTTAGCAGCGGGGGGAAACTATGGCTACACCTTC

V: TRBV7-9
J: TRBJ2-7
D: -
size: -
CDR3: CASSLPSLLAEQYF
DNA: TGTGCCAGCAGCTTGCCCAGTCTCCTCGCCGAGCAGTACTTC

V: TRBV12-3/TRBV12-4
J: TRBJ2-5
D: TRBD1
size: -
CDR3: CASSDRDRPQETQYF
DNA: TGTGCCAGCAGTGACCGGGACAGACCTCAAGAGACCCAGTACTTC

V: TRBV6-5
J: TRBJ1-6
D: TRBD1
size: -
CDR3: CASSAGTGNNSPLHF
DNA: TGTGCCAGCAGTGCAGGGACAGGGAATAATTCACCCCTCCACTTT

V: TRBV5-1
J: TRBJ2-7
D: -
size: -
CDR3: CASLLGAGTYEQYF
DNA: TGCGCCAGCCTCCTTGGGGCCGGGACGTACGAGCAGTACTTC

V: TRBV5-1
J: TRBJ1-2
D: TRBD1
size: few
CDR3: CASSSSGGHPPMVYGYTF
DNA: TGCGCCAGCAGCTCTTCAGGGGGACACCCCCCAATGGTCTATGGCTACACCTTC

V: TRBV7-9
J: TRBJ1-1
D: TRBD1
size: -
CDR3: CASSRTGGAMNTEAFF
DNA: TGTGCCAGCAGCCGGACAGGGGGTGCCATGAACACTGAAGCTTTCTTT

V: TRBV7-3
J: TRBJ2-3
D: TRBD2
size: few
CDR3: CASSPRLGGDATDTQYF
DNA: TGTGCCAGCAGCCCTCGGTTGGGGGGGGACGCCACAGATACGCAGTATTTT

V: TRBV10-3
J: TRBJ2-1
D: TRBD2
size: few
CDR3: CAISESTSGIYNEQFF
DNA: TGTGCCATCAGTGAGTCGACTAGCGGGATTTACAATGAGCAGTTCTTC

V: TRBV12-3/TRBV12-4
J: TRBJ1-1
D: TRBD1
size: many
CDR3: CASTTITGGLKIVNTEAFF
DNA: TGTGCCAGCACCACCATTACAGGGGGCCTGAAGATTGTGAACACTGAAGCTTTCTTT

V: TRBV7-9
J: TRBJ2-7
D: -
size: -
CDR3: CASSLGLTGTYEQYF
DNA: TGTGCCAGCAGCTTAGGCCTTACAGGGACCTACGAGCAGTACTTC

V: TRBV12-3/TRBV12-4
J: TRBJ1-3
D: TRBD1
size: -
CDR3: CASSPRTGTWNTIYF
DNA: TGTGCCAGCAGTCCAAGGACAGGGACGTGGAACACCATATATTTT

V: TRBV7-2
J: TRBJ2-7
D: -
size: -
CDR3: CASRPPGGYEQYF
DNA: TGTGCCAGCAGACCCCCCGGGGGTTACGAGCAGTACTTC

V: TRBV7-9
J: TRBJ2-3
D: -
size: -
CDR3: CASSSSVLKPGTDTQYF
DNA: TGTGCCAGCAGCTCCTCGGTCTTAAAGCCGGGGACAGATACGCAGTATTTT

V: TRBV27
J: TRBJ2-7
D: TRBD1
size: medium-sized
CDR3: CASAGQASSYEQYF
DNA: TGTGCCAGCGCAGGACAGGCCTCCTCCTACGAGCAGTACTTC

V: TRBV5-8
J: TRBJ2-1
D: TRBD2
size: -
CDR3: CASSLGILAGNPYNEQFF
DNA: TGTGCCAGCAGCTTGGGAATTTTAGCGGGGAACCCCTACAATGAGCAGTTCTTC

V: TRBV7-6
J: TRBJ2-5
D: TRBD1
size: few
CDR3: CASSLTGGQETQYF
DNA: TGTGCCAGCAGCTTAACAGGGGGCCAAGAGACCCAGTACTTC

V: TRBV24-1
J: TRBJ2-1
D: TRBD2
size: -
CDR3: CATSDLGLASHEQFF
DNA: TGTGCCACCAGTGACTTAGGACTAGCAAGCCATGAGCAGTTCTTC

V: TRBV7-2
J: TRBJ2-1
D: -
size: many
CDR3: CASDGTGPYNEQFF
DNA: TGTGCCAGCGACGGGACTGGTCCCTACAATGAGCAGTTCTTC

V: TRBV27
J: TRBJ2-7
D: TRBD2
size: few
CDR3: CASQVAGGRSYEQYF
DNA: TGTGCCAGCCAGGTCGCGGGGGGGAGGTCTTACGAGCAGTACTTC

V: TRBV7-9
J: TRBJ2-3
D: -
size: few
CDR3: CASSLLADTDTQYF
DNA: TGTGCCAGCAGCTTACTGGCAGACACAGATACGCAGTATTTT

V: TRBV4-3
J: TRBJ2-2
D: -
size: -
CDR3: CASSQDRGTGELFF
DNA: TGCGCCAGCAGCCAAGATCGGGGCACCGGGGAGCTGTTTTTT

V: TRBV7-9
J: TRBJ2-5
D: -
size: few
CDR3: CASSPRGAEEGETQYF
DNA: TGTGCCAGCAGCCCCAGGGGCGCCGAAGAGGGAGAGACCCAGTACTTC

V: TRBV10-3
J: TRBJ2-5
D: TRBD2
size: -
CDR3: CASGTSGGQETQYF
DNA: TGTGCCAGCGGGACTAGCGGGGGTCAAGAGACCCAGTACTTC

V: TRBV6-2/TRBV6-3
J: TRBJ2-2
D: -
size: few
CDR3: CASSNGLNTGELFF
DNA: TGTGCCAGCAGCAACGGGTTGAACACCGGGGAGCTGTTTTTT

V: TRBV12-3/TRBV12-4
J: TRBJ2-1
D: -
size: -
CDR3: CASSPPSRGEQFF
DNA: TGTGCCAGCAGCCCGCCTAGCCGCGGTGAGCAGTTCTTC

V: TRBV18
J: TRBJ1-4
D: -
size: few
CDR3: CASSPTLENPNEKLFF
DNA: TGTGCCAGCTCACCGACCCTAGAGAACCCAAATGAAAAACTGTTTTTT

V: TRBV5-1
J: TRBJ1-2
D: -
size: -
CDR3: CASSLEFGGYGYTF
DNA: TGCGCCAGCAGCTTGGAGTTTGGGGGCTATGGCTACACCTTC